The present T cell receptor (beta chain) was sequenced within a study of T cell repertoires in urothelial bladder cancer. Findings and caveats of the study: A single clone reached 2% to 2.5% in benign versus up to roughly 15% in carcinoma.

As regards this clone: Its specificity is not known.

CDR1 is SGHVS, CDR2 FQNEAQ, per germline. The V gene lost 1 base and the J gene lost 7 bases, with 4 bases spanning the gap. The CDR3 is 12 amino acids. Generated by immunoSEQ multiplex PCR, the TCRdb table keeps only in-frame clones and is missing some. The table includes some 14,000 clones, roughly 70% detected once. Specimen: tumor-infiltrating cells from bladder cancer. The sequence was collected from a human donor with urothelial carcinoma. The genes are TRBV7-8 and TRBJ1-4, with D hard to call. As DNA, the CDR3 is TGTGCCAGCAGCTTAGTTACTGAAAAACTGTTTTTT. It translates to CASSLVTEKLFF.